This is a list of T cell receptor beta chains from one sample in a study of Graves' ophthalmopathy and Graves' hyperthyroidism. Each CDR3 protein gets one entry after TCRdb re-called the multiplex PCR reads with MiXCR. The sample shows 680,000 or so distinct CDR3 sequences, over 20% of them seen only once. The sequencing sample was made of peripheral blood. These receptors were obtained from a woman younger than 30 with stable Graves' hyperthyroidism. Some clones in this sample may be carry-over from other donors' samples. CDR3s include the opening cysteine and the closing phenylalanine or tryptophan. D genes are given only for firm matches. Clone size is not always given. Where it is, it says once, few, many or a class for expanded clones.

j_call,v_call,d_call,clone_size,cdr3_nt,cdr3_aa
TRBJ1-2,TRBV29-1,-,many,TGCAGCGTTGCAGGGTCCGGGCTCTATGGCTACACCTTC,CSVAGSGLYGYTF
TRBJ2-7,TRBV7-9,-,few,TGTGCCAGCAGCTCAGGGGACTACCCCCGTTACGAGCAGTACTTC,CASSSGDYPRYEQYF
TRBJ2-4,TRBV27,TRBD1,-,TGTGCCAGCAGTCTTTACAGGGGTGGGAACATTAAGTACTTC,CASSLYRGGNIKYF
TRBJ1-2,TRBV19,-,few,TGTGCCAGCAACCCGTTGAAAAGGGGTTGGGGCTACACCTTC,CASNPLKRGWGYTF
TRBJ1-6,TRBV12-3/TRBV12-4,-,many,TGTGCCAGCAGTCTCGCGGGCCCCGGTAGTTCACCCCTCCACTTT,CASSLAGPGSSPLHF
TRBJ1-2,TRBV4-1,TRBD1,-,TGCGCCAGCAGCCAAGTGGCGGGGGGACAGTTTAACTATGGCTACACCTTC,CASSQVAGGQFNYGYTF
TRBJ1-2,TRBV27,-,-,TGTGCCAGCAGTTTATCGCTCCGCAGGGACGGTTACACCTTC,CASSLSLRRDGYTF
TRBJ2-7,TRBV7-2,TRBD2,many,TGTGCCAGCAGCCATCCCGGACTAGCTATCTACGAGCAGTACTTC,CASSHPGLAIYEQYF
TRBJ2-7,TRBV7-2,TRBD2,-,TGTGCCAGCAGCCAATGGGGGGGGTTGGGCTACGAGCAGTACTTC,CASSQWGGLGYEQYF
TRBJ1-1,TRBV30,-,few,TGTGCCTGGAGTGTGGTCGGAGGGACTGAAGCTTTCTTT,CAWSVVGGTEAFF
TRBJ1-6,TRBV2,-,many,TGTGCCAGCAGTATCCTTTGGGGGGACTCCTATAATTCACCCCTCCACTTT,CASSILWGDSYNSPLHF
TRBJ1-6,TRBV6-1,TRBD1,few,TGTGCCAGCAGCGGAGACAGGGCAAATTCACCCCTCCACTTT,CASSGDRANSPLHF
TRBJ2-5,TRBV6-1,TRBD2,many,TGTGCCAGCAGCCCGGTATTAGCGGGGGCCCCAACCCTCAACTTC,CASSPVLAGAPTLNF
TRBJ2-7,TRBV12-3/TRBV12-4,TRBD1,medium-sized,TGTGCCAGCAGGGGGACAGGGCAATACGAGCAGTACTTC,CASRGTGQYEQYF
TRBJ1-1,TRBV9,-,many,TGTGCCAGCAGCGCTCCCCTCGCGGATTCATCGAACACTGAAGCTTTCTTT,CASSAPLADSSNTEAFF
TRBJ2-7,TRBV6-4,TRBD1,many,TGTGCCAGCAGTGACTCCGGGACAGGGGGCTACGAGCAGTACTTC,CASSDSGTGGYEQYF
TRBJ1-5,TRBV20-1,-,-,TGCAGTGCTAGGGTCACCAGCTATCAGCCCCAGCATTTT,CSARVTSYQPQHF
TRBJ1-2,TRBV20-1,-,many,TGCAGTGCTAGAGATTCGACAGTAGGCTACACCTTC,CSARDSTVGYTF
TRBJ1-2,TRBV7-2,-,many,TGTGCCAGCAGCCCGGACCCATACGGCTATGGCTACACCTTC,CASSPDPYGYGYTF
TRBJ2-2,TRBV6-5,-,-,TGTGCCAGCAGTTACCAGGGGTCCCCGAACACCGGGGAGCTGTTTTTT,CASSYQGSPNTGELFF
TRBJ1-1,TRBV27,-,many,TGTGCCAGCAGTTTACCAGGGAAATTGGCTGAAGCTTTCTTT,CASSLPGKLAEAFF
TRBJ2-5,TRBV6-2/TRBV6-3,TRBD2,many,TGTGCCAGTGCGCCGGGGGGGCCCGAGACCCAGTACTTC,CASAPGGPETQYF
TRBJ2-7,TRBV5-1,-,many,TGCGCCAGCAGCTTTGGAGCAGGAAACTACGAGCAGTACTTC,CASSFGAGNYEQYF
TRBJ1-5,TRBV12-3/TRBV12-4,TRBD1,many,TGTGCCAGCAGTTTCTCACAGGGGATAGGACAGCCCCAGCATTTT,CASSFSQGIGQPQHF
TRBJ1-1,TRBV20-1,-,many,TGCAGTGCTAGAGTTTGGGGGACTGAAGCTTTCTTT,CSARVWGTEAFF
TRBJ1-2,TRBV20-1,TRBD1,-,TGCAGTGCTCCGGGACAGGGGGGCTATGGCTACACCTTC,CSAPGQGGYGYTF
TRBJ1-1,TRBV28,-,-,TGTGCCAGCAGTACCGACACCCTGAACACTGAAGCTTTCTTT,CASSTDTLNTEAFF
TRBJ1-2,TRBV27,TRBD1,-,TGTGCCAGCAGCTCCGACGGACAGGGAAGAGGCGGCTACACCTTC,CASSSDGQGRGGYTF
TRBJ1-6,TRBV12-3/TRBV12-4,-,many,TGTGCCAGCACTAATTCACCCCTCCACTTT,CASTNSPLHF
TRBJ1-1,TRBV30,TRBD1,many,TGTGCCTGGAGTTGGGGACAGGGGAGCACTGAAGCTTTCTTT,CAWSWGQGSTEAFF
TRBJ2-4,TRBV6-1,-,-,TGTGCCAGCAGTCCCGGGACAATGTTAAACATTAAGTACTTC,CASSPGTMLNIKYF
TRBJ1-1,TRBV5-1,-,many,TGCGCCAGCAGCTTGGACAGGGCCAACACTGAAGCTTTCTTT,CASSLDRANTEAFF
TRBJ1-1,TRBV29-1,TRBD1,many,TGCAGCGTTCCCCAGGGGGCCACTGAAGCTTTCTTT,CSVPQGATEAFF
TRBJ1-1,TRBV10-3,-,many,TGTGCCATCAGTGAGACGGGTGAAGCTTTCTTT,CAISETGEAFF
TRBJ1-1,TRBV5-1,-,many,TGCGCCAGCAGCTTAATGGGGCTGGCCTCTGAAGCTTTCTTT,CASSLMGLASEAFF
TRBJ1-1,TRBV6-1,-,many,TGTGCCAGCAGAACGACACCCTCGAACACTGAAGCTTTCTTT,CASRTTPSNTEAFF
TRBJ2-7,TRBV19,-,-,TGTGCCAGTAGTACCCGGGACGGAAGCTACGAGCAGTACTTC,CASSTRDGSYEQYF
TRBJ1-2,TRBV12-3/TRBV12-4,-,-,TGTGCCAGCTCGGGGTTTCTCGACTATGGCTACACCTTC,CASSGFLDYGYTF
TRBJ2-2,TRBV20-1,-,many,TGCAGTGCTAGGAGGGGCGGGGAGCTGTTTTTT,CSARRGGELFF
TRBJ1-2,TRBV29-1,-,-,TGCAGCGTTGAAAAAACCCCGGGTGGCTACACCTTC,CSVEKTPGGYTF
TRBJ2-2,TRBV12-3/TRBV12-4,-,few,TGTGCCAGCAGTTTAGAGGGGATCGGGGAGCTGTTTTTT,CASSLEGIGELFF
TRBJ2-7,TRBV6-1,-,many,TGTGCCAGCAGTGAAGGGGGGGACAGCTCCTACGAGCAGTACTTC,CASSEGGDSSYEQYF
TRBJ1-1,TRBV15,-,many,TGTGCCACCAGCAGAGATATGGGGACTGAAGCTTTCTTT,CATSRDMGTEAFF
TRBJ2-5,TRBV29-1,-,-,TGCAGCGTTGAGGTAGCTGTATGGGAGACCCAGTACTTC,CSVEVAVWETQYF
TRBJ2-5,TRBV20-1,-,many,TGCAGTGCTAGTGCACGGGAAGTTGAAGAGACCCAGTACTTC,CSASAREVEETQYF
TRBJ2-7,TRBV6-5,TRBD1,many,TGTGCCAGCAGCGGACAGGTATATTACGAGCAGTACTTC,CASSGQVYYEQYF
TRBJ2-2,TRBV10-1,TRBD1,-,TGCGCCAGCAAACCAGGGGGAATAGGAGGTTCCGGGGAGCTGTTTTTT,CASKPGGIGGSGELFF
TRBJ1-2,TRBV20-1,-,few,TGCAGTGCTATTTCCGGGAGCAACCACTATGGCTACACCTTC,CSAISGSNHYGYTF
TRBJ1-2,TRBV2,-,many,TGTGCCAGCAGTGAATACCGGGATAACTATGGCTACACCTTC,CASSEYRDNYGYTF
TRBJ1-2,TRBV7-9,-,many,TGTGCCAGCAGCTTAGTGGGCAGCAATAACTATGGCTACACCTTC,CASSLVGSNNYGYTF